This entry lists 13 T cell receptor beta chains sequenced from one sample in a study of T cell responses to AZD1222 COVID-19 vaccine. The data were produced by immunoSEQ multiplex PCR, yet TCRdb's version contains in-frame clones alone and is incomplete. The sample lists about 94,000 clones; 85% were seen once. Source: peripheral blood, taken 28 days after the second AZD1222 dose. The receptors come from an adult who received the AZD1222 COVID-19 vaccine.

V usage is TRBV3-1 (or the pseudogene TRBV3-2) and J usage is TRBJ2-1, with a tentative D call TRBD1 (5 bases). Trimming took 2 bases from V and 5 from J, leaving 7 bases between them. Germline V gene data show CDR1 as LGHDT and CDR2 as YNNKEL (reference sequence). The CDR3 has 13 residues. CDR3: CASSQSRDNEQFF. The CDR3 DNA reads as TGTGCCAGCAGCCAAAGCAGGGACAATGAGCAGTTCTTC.

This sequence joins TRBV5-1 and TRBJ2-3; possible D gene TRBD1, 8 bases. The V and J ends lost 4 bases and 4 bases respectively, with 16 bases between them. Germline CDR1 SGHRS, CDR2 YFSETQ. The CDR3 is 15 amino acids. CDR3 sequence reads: CASSRGQAGADTQYF. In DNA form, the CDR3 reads TGCGCCAGCAGCAGGGGACAGGCGGGAGCAGATACGCAGTATTTT.

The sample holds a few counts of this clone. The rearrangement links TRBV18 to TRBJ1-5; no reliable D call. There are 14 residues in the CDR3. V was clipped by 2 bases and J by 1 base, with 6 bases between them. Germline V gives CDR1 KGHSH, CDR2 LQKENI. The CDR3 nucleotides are TGTGCCAGCTCACCATCCAACAGCAATCAGCCCCAGCATTTT. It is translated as CASSPSNSNQPQHF. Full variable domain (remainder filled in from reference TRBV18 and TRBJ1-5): NAGVMQNPRHLVRRRGQEARLRCSPMKGHSHVYWYRQLPEEGLKFMVYLQKENIIDESGMPKERFSAEFPKEGPSILRIQQVVRGDSAAYFCASSPSNSNQPQHFGDGTRLSIL.

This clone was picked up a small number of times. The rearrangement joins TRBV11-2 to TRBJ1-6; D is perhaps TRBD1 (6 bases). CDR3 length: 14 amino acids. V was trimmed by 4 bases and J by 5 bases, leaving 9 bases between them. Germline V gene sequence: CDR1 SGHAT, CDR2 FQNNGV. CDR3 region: CASSSRGNNSPLHF. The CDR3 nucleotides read TGTGCCAGCAGCTCCAGGGGAAATAATTCACCCCTCCACTTT.

The CDR3, as DNA: TGTGCCAGTAGTGCCACAGGGGGATATGGCTACACCTTC. Protein product: CASSATGGYGYTF. V and J are TRBV19 and TRBJ1-2; 8 nucleotides agree with TRBD1. The CDR3 is made up of 13 amino acids. The trim removed 5 bases at V and 5 bases at J, leaving 4 bases unmatched. From germline, CDR1 is LNHDA and CDR2 SQIVND (reference sequence).

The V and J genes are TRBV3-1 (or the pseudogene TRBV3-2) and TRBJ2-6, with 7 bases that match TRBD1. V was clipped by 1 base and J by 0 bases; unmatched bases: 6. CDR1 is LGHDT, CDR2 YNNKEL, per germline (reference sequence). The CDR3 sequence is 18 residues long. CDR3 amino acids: CASSQVGQAPSGANVLTF. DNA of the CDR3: TGTGCCAGCAGCCAAGTCGGACAGGCCCCCTCTGGGGCCAACGTCCTGACTTTC.

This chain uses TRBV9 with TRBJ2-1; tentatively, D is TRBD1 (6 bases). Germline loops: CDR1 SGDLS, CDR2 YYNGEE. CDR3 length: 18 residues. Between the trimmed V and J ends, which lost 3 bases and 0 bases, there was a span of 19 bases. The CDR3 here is CASSGRVGDTSSYNEQFF. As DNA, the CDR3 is TGTGCCAGCAGCGGGCGGGTTGGGGACACTAGCTCCTACAATGAGCAGTTCTTC.

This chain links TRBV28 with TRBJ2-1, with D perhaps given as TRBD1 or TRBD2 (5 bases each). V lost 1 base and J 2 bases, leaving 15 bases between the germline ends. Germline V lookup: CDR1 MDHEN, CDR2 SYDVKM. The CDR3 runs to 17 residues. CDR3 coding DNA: TGTGCCAGCAGTTTATCGGTTTGGGACGCAGCCTACAATGAGCAGTTCTTC. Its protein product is CASSLSVWDAAYNEQFF.

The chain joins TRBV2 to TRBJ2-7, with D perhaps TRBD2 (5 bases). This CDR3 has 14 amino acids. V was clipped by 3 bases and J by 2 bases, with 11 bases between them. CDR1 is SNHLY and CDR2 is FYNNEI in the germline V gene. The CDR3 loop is CASSEGMEAYEQYF. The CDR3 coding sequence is TGTGCCAGCAGTGAGGGGATGGAGGCCTACGAGCAGTACTTC.

The CDR3, as DNA: TGTGCCAGCAGTCCGGGACAGGGGGCCACCGGGGAGCTGTTTTTT. Protein sequence: CASSPGQGATGELFF. The chain has TRBV2 and TRBJ2-2; 12 bases match TRBD1. V lost 5 bases and J lost 4; bases outside the gene matches: 2. Germline CDR1 SNHLY, CDR2 FYNNEI. This CDR3 region has 15 residues.

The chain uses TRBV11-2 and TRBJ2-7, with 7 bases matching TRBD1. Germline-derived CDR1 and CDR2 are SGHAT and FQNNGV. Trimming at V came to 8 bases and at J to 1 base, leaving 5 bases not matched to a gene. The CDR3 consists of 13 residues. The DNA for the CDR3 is TGTGCCAGCTGTAGGGACAGATCCTACGAGCAGTACTTC. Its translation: CASCRDRSYEQYF.

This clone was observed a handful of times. The CDR3 loop is CASSTRTSSSGTQYF. The CDR3 DNA reads TGTGCCAGTAGTACCAGGACTAGCTCAAGTGGGACCCAGTACTTC. This chain uses TRBV19 with TRBJ2-5; 8 bases line up with TRBD2. Germline CDR1 and CDR2: LNHDA and SQIVND (reference sequence). The CDR3 is made up of 15 amino acids. Trimming removed 4 bases from V and 7 bases from J; junction bases left unmatched: 11.

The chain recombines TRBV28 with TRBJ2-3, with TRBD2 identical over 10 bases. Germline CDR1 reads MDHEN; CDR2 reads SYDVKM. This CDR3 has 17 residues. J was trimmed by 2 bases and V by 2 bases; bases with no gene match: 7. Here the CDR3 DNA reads TGTGCCAGCAGTTTAAGGGGAGCGGGAGGGTTCACAGATACGCAGTATTTT. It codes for CASSLRGAGGFTDTQYF.